The 12 T cell receptor beta chains below all came from one sample that was sequenced in a study of cytomegalovirus exposure and HLA in healthy donors. It was with 60 Vbeta and 13 Jbeta primers that the PCR ran. Method: immunoSEQ multiplex PCR; TCRdb's copy keeps in-frame clones and lacks some. This table lists about 170,000 clones. Sequences were obtained from PBMCs. The source of these receptors is a woman aged 18-29 years in good health and CMV-seropositive.

This chain connects TRBV5-1 to TRBJ1-6; D remains unclear. Germline V gives CDR1 SGHRS, CDR2 YFSETQ. The V end lost 4 bases, the J end lost 9 bases, and 20 bases lay between the germline ends. The CDR3 is 16 residues long. The CDR3 bases are TGCGCCAGCAGCAAAGAAGGAGGGATTGGGAGTTCACCCCTCCACTTT. Residues: CASSKEGGIGSSPLHF.

This chain joins TRBV6-4 and TRBJ2-7; TRBD2 matches at 10 bases. This CDR3 is 13 amino acids long. Trimming at V came to 6 bases and at J to 6 bases, leaving 5 bases not matched to a gene. CDR1 is MRHNA and CDR2 is SNTAGT in the germline V gene. The CDR3 DNA reads as TGTGCCAGCAGCGTAACTAGCGGGACCGAGCAGTACTTC. Translating gives CASSVTSGTEQYF.

CDR3 protein: CASSVGTADVEQFF. The CDR3 DNA is TGCGCCAGCAGTGTCGGGACAGCAGATGTAGAGCAGTTCTTC. The gene calls are TRBV10-2 and TRBJ2-1; 7 bases align to TRBD1. The V and J ends lost 4 bases and 10 bases, in that order; junction bases with no gene match: 10. This CDR3 spans 14 amino acids. Germline V gene lookup returns CDR1 WSHSY and CDR2 SAAADI.

The chain employs TRBV12-5 and TRBJ1-1; D is perhaps TRBD1 (6 bases). With 9 bases removed from V and 3 bases from J, the gap between germline ends came to 17 bases. CDR3 length: 14 amino acids. Germline CDR1 LGHNT, CDR2 FRNRAP. The CDR3 region has the DNA TGTGCTAGCGTTGGGACAACCCGGGACACTGAAGCTTTCTTT. Residues: CASVGTTRDTEAFF.

The V gene is TRBV6-5, the J gene TRBJ1-1; a possible D gene is TRBD1 (5 bases). The CDR3 is 14 residues long. Between the trimmed V and J ends, which lost 6 bases and 1 base, there was a span of 12 bases. From germline, CDR1 is MNHEY and CDR2 SVGAGI. This CDR3 reads CASRLGHRNTEAFF. In DNA, the CDR3 is TGTGCCAGCAGGCTAGGACATCGGAACACTGAAGCTTTCTTT.

The rearrangement uses TRBV7-5 and TRBJ2-4; TRBD2, the table's D call, lacks a check against the DNA. TRBV7-5 is annotated as a pseudogene. This CDR3 has 15 residues. Here the CDR3 DNA reads TGTGTCAGAAGCTTAGCGCCGGGAAGCAAAAACATTCAGTACTTC. Translating gives CVRSLAPGSKNIQYF.

The chain has TRBV19 and TRBJ2-1; D is possibly TRBD2 (6 bases). The V gene's germline CDR1 is LNHDA and CDR2 SQIVND (reference sequence). V dropped 7 bases and J dropped 0 bases, with 10 bases sitting between them. This CDR3 has 14 residues. The CDR3 spells CASTWGDSYNEQFF. The CDR3 DNA is TGTGCCAGTACGTGGGGGGACTCCTACAATGAGCAGTTCTTC.

The gene calls are TRBV5-6 and TRBJ2-2; D unclear. Germline lookup yields CDR1 SGHDT and CDR2 YYEEEE. The CDR3 runs to 19 residues. Deletions cut 1 base from V and 6 bases from J, with 25 bases between. The CDR3 sequence is CASSLYLRFEWLMPGELFF. The CDR3 region has the DNA TGTGCCAGCAGCTTGTACCTCAGGTTCGAGTGGTTAATGCCCGGGGAGCTGTTTTTT.

This chain joins TRBV2 and TRBJ2-7; no firm D call. V shed 2 bases and J shed 7 bases, with 6 bases lying between them. From germline, CDR1 is SNHLY and CDR2 FYNNEI. This CDR3 spans 11 amino acids. This chain's CDR3 is CASSEIREQYF. The CDR3 DNA sequence: TGTGCCAGCAGTGAAATCCGTGAGCAGTACTTC.

The V call is TRBV9, the J call TRBJ2-3; D gene uncertain. V shed 2 bases and J shed 0 bases, with 10 bases lying between them. CDR1 SGDLS and CDR2 YYNGEE come from the germline V gene. The CDR3 runs to 15 residues. CDR3 sequence: CASSVERRSTDTQYF. Here the CDR3 DNA reads TGTGCCAGCAGCGTGGAGCGTAGAAGCACAGATACGCAGTATTTT.

CDR3 loop: CASSPPGHLSYEQYF. CDR3 DNA: TGTGCCAGCTCACCCCCCGGACACCTCTCCTACGAGCAGTACTTC. The chain carries TRBV18 and TRBJ2-7; D is perhaps TRBD1 (5 bases). V lost 3 bases to trimming and J lost 0 bases, with 12 bases between them. Germline lookup yields CDR1 KGHSH and CDR2 LQKENI. The length of the CDR3 is 15 residues. The full variable domain, its missing parts supplied by reference TRBV18 and TRBJ2-7, is NAGVMQNPRHLVRRRGQEARLRCSPMKGHSHVYWYRQLPEEGLKFMVYLQKENIIDESGMPKERFSAEFPKEGPSILRIQQVVRGDSAAYFCASSPPGHLSYEQYFGPGTRLTVT.

The chain is built from TRBV13 and TRBJ1-1; 8 bases align to TRBD1. The ends lost 7 bases at V and 6 bases at J; junction bases unmatched: 10. There are 14 residues in the CDR3. Germline V gene sequence: CDR1 PRHDT, CDR2 FYEKMQ (reference sequence). DNA of the CDR3: TGTGCCAGCACCTCACCAATACAGGGGGCTGAAGCTTTCTTT. Amino acid sequence: CASTSPIQGAEAFF.